This T cell receptor beta chain is from a study of T-cell memory formation after mild COVID-19. Study-level background: For the most part, TCR clusters were specific to one donor.

Whole-study findings and limits: The authors left the SARS-CoV-2 specificity of second-wave clones peaking on day 37 unconfirmed.

With respect to this clonotype: Its antigen remains unknown.

Germline V gene sequence: CDR1 DFQATT, CDR2 SNEGSKA (reference sequence). Unmatched junction bases numbered 8, after V lost 3 bases and J lost 9 bases. CDR3 length: 14 amino acids. TCRdb itself ran the 5' RACE reads through MiXCR, one entry per CDR3 protein. The sample yields about 240,000 distinct CDR3 sequences, roughly a tenth seen once. This receptor was obtained from a man between 18 and 35 years old who had mild COVID-19 (a few samples of this study predate the infection). Cell type and time point are not known. Sequencing used PBMCs or a T cell subset sorted from them (not recorded which). V usage is TRBV20-1 and J usage is TRBJ2-1; 10 positions agree with TRBD2. CDR3 bases: TGCAGTGCTAGGTTAGGACTAGCGGATGGTGAGCAGTTCTTC. Amino acid sequence: CSARLGLADGEQFF.